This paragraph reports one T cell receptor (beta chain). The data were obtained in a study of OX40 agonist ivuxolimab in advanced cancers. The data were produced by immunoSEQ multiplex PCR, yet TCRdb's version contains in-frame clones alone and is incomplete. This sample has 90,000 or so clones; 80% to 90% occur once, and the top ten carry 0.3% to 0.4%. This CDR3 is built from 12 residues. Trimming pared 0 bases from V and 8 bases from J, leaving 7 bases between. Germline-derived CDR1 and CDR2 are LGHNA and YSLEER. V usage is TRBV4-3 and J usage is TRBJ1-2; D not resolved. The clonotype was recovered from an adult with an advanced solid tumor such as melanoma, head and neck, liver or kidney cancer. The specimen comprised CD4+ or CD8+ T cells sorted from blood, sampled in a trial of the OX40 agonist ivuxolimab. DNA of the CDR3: TGCGCCAGCAGCCAAGAAAGGGTCGGCTACACCTTC. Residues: CASSQERVGYTF.